This TCR beta chain was found in a study of OX40 agonist ivuxolimab in advanced cancers. Study at large: Dose-escalation subjects each had hepatocellular carcinoma, melanoma, renal cell or head and neck cancer. Enrollees could have had prior anti-PD-1, anti-PD-L1 or anti-CTLA-4 therapy, which over 35% had received. Study results and caveats: The antigen specificity of the peripheral T cells (those that were expanded) was not determined. CD8+ T cells averaged more expanded clones than CD4+.

In the case of this clone: Its antigen is still unknown.

Measured with immunoSEQ multiplex PCR; TCRdb has only the in-frame clones, and not every one. The table has 57,000 or so clones, 93% seen once. This CDR3 region has 16 residues. Germline V gives CDR1 LGHNA, CDR2 YSLEER. The V segment lost 5 bases and the J segment 1 base; nucleotides outside the gene matches: 6. The material sequenced was CD4+ or CD8+ T cells sorted from blood, taken in a trial of the OX40 agonist ivuxolimab. The chain employs TRBV4-3 and TRBJ2-2; 8 bases line up with TRBD2. This receptor was identified in an adult with an advanced solid tumor such as melanoma, head and neck, liver or kidney cancer. The CDR3 DNA reads TGCGCCAGCAGCTCCGGAACTAGCGGGAACACCGGGGAGCTGTTTTTT. Translation gives CASSSGTSGNTGELFF.